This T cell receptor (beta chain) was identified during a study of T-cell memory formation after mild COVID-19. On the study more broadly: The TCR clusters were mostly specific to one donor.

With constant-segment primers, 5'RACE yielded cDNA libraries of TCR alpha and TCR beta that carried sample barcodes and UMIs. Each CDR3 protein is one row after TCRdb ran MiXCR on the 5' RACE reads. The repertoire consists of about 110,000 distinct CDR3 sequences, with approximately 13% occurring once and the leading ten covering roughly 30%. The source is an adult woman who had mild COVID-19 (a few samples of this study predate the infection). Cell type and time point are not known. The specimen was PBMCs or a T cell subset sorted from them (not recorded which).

CDR3 nucleotide sequence: TGTGCCAGCAGTGGACTAGCGGGGGGAGAGACCCAGTACTTC. The encoded protein is CASSGLAGGETQYF. The chain has TRBV6-1 and TRBJ2-5, with 13 bases lining up with TRBD2. The CDR3 is 14 residues long. Germline loops: CDR1 MNHNS, CDR2 SASEGT. Trimming cost V 4 bases and J 4 bases; bases outside gene matches: 0.